This TCR beta chain was documented in a study of CD8 T cells in acute hepatitis C reinfection. As to time point: naive CD8 control sorted from an acute-time-point sample. TCRdb's table, derived via immunoSEQ multiplex PCR, lists solely in-frame clones and lacks some. The sample comprises 30,000 to 40,000 clones, approximately 87% of which are singletons, and more than 0.4% rests with the top ten. Germline V lookup: CDR1 MNHEY, CDR2 SVGAGI. This CDR3 is built from 14 residues. With 2 bases removed from V and 0 bases from J, the gap between germline ends came to 4 bases. The sequence came from a man aged 25 to 40 with chronic hepatitis C. Sequencing input: naive CD8+ T cells from PBMCs. The V and J genes are TRBV6-5 and TRBJ2-2, with D hard to call. CDR3 protein: CASSYTANTGELFF. As DNA, the CDR3 is TGTGCCAGCAGTTACACAGCGAACACCGGGGAGCTGTTTTTT.